This T cell receptor (beta chain) was identified in a study of graft-versus-host responses after intestinal transplantation. General study findings and limits: Researchers found GvH clones in recipient marrow, and some showed up first in ileum or blood. The highest levels of circulating GvH clones went along with early declines in HvG clones after transplant. Allografts of patients with graft-donor T cell macrochimerism showed high graft-versus-host to host-versus-graft clone ratios.

Method: immunoSEQ multiplex PCR; TCRdb's copy keeps in-frame clones and lacks some. The data show about 27,000 clones, over 80% seen once. Germline CDR1 MNHNS, CDR2 SASEGT. The V and J ends lost 8 bases and 4 bases respectively, with 9 bases between them. The CDR3 length is 13 residues. In the case of this clone: Its matching antigen is unknown.

The TCR comes from a human donor who received an intestinal transplant. This specimen was unstimulated CD4+ T cells sorted from spleen or lymph node cells, taken before intestinal transplant. This chain uses TRBV6-1 with TRBJ2-6; D may match TRBD1 or TRBD2 (6 bases each). This CDR3 reads CASRGPGANVLTF. For the CDR3, the DNA is TGTGCCAGCCGGGGGCCAGGGGCCAACGTCCTGACTTTC.